Below, 24 T cell receptor beta chains from the same sample are listed, as sequenced in a study of T cell responses to AZD1222 COVID-19 vaccine. The data were produced by immunoSEQ multiplex PCR, yet TCRdb's version contains in-frame clones alone and is incomplete. The sample shows about 140,000 clones, roughly 93% of them seen only once. The sample here was peripheral blood, taken on day 0 of MenACWY control vaccination. The source is an adult in good health.

This chain joins TRBV30 and TRBJ2-3; the D is unclear. Trimming pared 5 bases from V and 4 bases from J, leaving 10 bases between. The CDR3 has 12 residues. Germline-derived CDR1 and CDR2 are GTSNPN and SVGIG (reference sequence). DNA for the CDR3: TGTGCCTGGGGCACCTCCTCAGATACGCAGTATTTT. It translates to CAWGTSSDTQYF.

The V and J genes are TRBV28 and TRBJ2-2; D is perhaps TRBD1 (7 bases). CDR3 size: 15 residues. CDR1 MDHEN and CDR2 SYDVKM come from the germline V gene. V was pared by 9 bases and J by 1 base, with 15 bases between. CDR3 DNA sequence: TGTGCCAGTTCAGGAGGGGGCTTGAACACCGGGGAGCTGTTTTTT. Translation: CASSGGGLNTGELFF.

This sequence joins TRBV12-3 or TRBV12-4 and TRBJ2-7; unclear D gene. Trimming stripped 3 bases from V and 6 bases from J, with 9 bases between. This CDR3 has 12 amino acids. Here the CDR3 reads CASSLAPPEQYF. The CDR3 DNA is TGTGCCAGCAGTTTGGCCCCCCCCGAGCAGTACTTC.

The V and J genes are TRBV9 and TRBJ2-7, with TRBD1 as a possible D gene (6 bases). This CDR3 is 14 amino acids long. Trimming took 3 bases from V and 0 from J, leaving 10 bases between them. CDR1 is SGDLS, CDR2 YYNGEE, per germline. This CDR3 is CASSETGSSYEQYF. DNA for the CDR3: TGTGCCAGCAGCGAAACAGGGAGCTCCTACGAGCAGTACTTC.

The chain couples TRBV9 to TRBJ2-1; D is unresolved. The CDR3 totals 15 residues. The ends were cut back, 3 bases at V and 0 bases at J, with 10 bases in the middle. Germline loops: CDR1 SGDLS, CDR2 YYNGEE. CDR3 DNA: TGTGCCAGCAGCGCTCGATCTCCCTCCTACAATGAGCAGTTCTTC. Translating it yields CASSARSPSYNEQFF.

This rearrangement joins TRBV7-9 to TRBJ1-1; D is ambiguous. In germline, CDR1 is SEHNR, CDR2 FQNEAQ (reference sequence). There are 10 residues in the CDR3. The V end lost 5 bases, the J end lost 8 bases, and 6 bases lay between the germline ends. The CDR3 sequence is CASSGLEAFF. Written as DNA, the CDR3 is TGTGCCAGCAGCGGACTGGAAGCTTTCTTT.

This chain connects TRBV5-1 to TRBJ2-5; no firm D call. The CDR3 consists of 13 residues. In germline, CDR1 is SGHRS, CDR2 YFSETQ. Trimming removed 3 bases from V and 5 bases from J, with 11 bases in between. The CDR3 bases are TGCGCCAGCAGCTCCTACCTAGGGGAGACCCAGTACTTC. Protein: CASSSYLGETQYF.

The V gene is TRBV6-5, the J gene TRBJ1-1; D gene unclear. The length of the CDR3 is 13 residues. Per germline, CDR1 MNHEY and CDR2 SVGAGI. The ends were cut back, 0 bases at V and 4 bases at J, with 6 bases in the middle. CDR3 sequence reads: CASSYSDSTEAFF. DNA of the CDR3: TGTGCCAGCAGTTACTCGGATAGCACTGAAGCTTTCTTT.

The chain couples TRBV19 to TRBJ2-7, with 7 nucleotides matching TRBD2. J was trimmed by 2 bases and V by 9 bases; bases with no gene match: 7. CDR3 length equals 13 residues. Germline V gene data show CDR1 as LNHDA and CDR2 as SQIVND (reference sequence). The DNA of the CDR3 is TGTGCCAGCAAGAAGGCGGGGGCCTACGAGCAGTACTTC. Its translation is CASKKAGAYEQYF.

The chain employs TRBV6-5 and TRBJ2-1; D ambiguous. V was shortened by 6 bases and J by 0 bases, with 12 bases between the two germline ends. Per the germline V gene, CDR1 is MNHEY and CDR2 is SVGAGI. The CDR3 consists of 15 residues. The chain's CDR3 is CASSATQSSYNEQFF. CDR3 sequence (DNA): TGTGCCAGCAGCGCGACGCAGAGCTCCTACAATGAGCAGTTCTTC.

The V gene is TRBV10-3, the J gene TRBJ1-4, with D possibly TRBD1 on 5 matching bases. V shed 6 bases and J shed 11 bases, with 19 bases lying between them. Germline loops: CDR1 ENHRY, CDR2 SYGVKD. This CDR3 is 14 amino acids long. CDR3 bases: TGTGCCATCAGGTCACAGGACCGGTCTGGGAAACTGTTTTTT. This sequence encodes CAIRSQDRSGKLFF.

This clone was counted once. The chain recombines TRBV5-4 with TRBJ1-2; D gene uncertain. Trimming stripped 4 bases from V and 4 bases from J, with 14 bases between. There are 14 residues in the CDR3. Germline V lookup: CDR1 SGHNT, CDR2 YYREEE (reference sequence). CDR3 protein: CASSPHGEAYGYTF. Written as DNA, the CDR3 is TGTGCCAGCAGCCCCCATGGAGAGGCCTATGGCTACACCTTC. Supplemented by reference TRBV5-4 and TRBJ1-2, the full variable domain reads ETGVTQSPTHLIKTRGQQVTLRCSSQSGHNTVSWYQQALGQGPQFIFQYYREEENGRGNFPPRFSGLQFPNYSSELNVNALELDDSALYLCASSPHGEAYGYTFGSGTRLTVV.

This clone was seen once. This chain connects TRBV9 to TRBJ1-1; the D gene is possibly TRBD1 (5 bases). V was pared by 4 bases and J by 0 bases, with 16 bases between. The CDR3 runs to 16 residues. Germline lookup yields CDR1 SGDLS and CDR2 YYNGEE. The DNA of the CDR3 is TGTGCCAGCAGCCCTCCCCTTAGCAGGGTGAACACTGAAGCTTTCTTT. Its translation: CASSPPLSRVNTEAFF.

This chain joins TRBV5-1 and TRBJ1-1; D remains ambiguous. CDR3 length: 16 amino acids. Germline V gene sequence: CDR1 SGHRS, CDR2 YFSETQ. V lost 2 bases and J lost 3, with 17 bases in between. This CDR3 is CASSFRLTSGDTEAFF. CDR3 nucleotides: TGCGCCAGCAGCTTTAGATTGACAAGTGGGGACACTGAAGCTTTCTTT. Full variable domain (rest looked up from reference TRBV5-1 and TRBJ1-1): KAGVTQTPRYLIKTRGQQVTLSCSPISGHRSVSWYQQTPGQGLQFLFEYFSETQRNKGNFPGRFSGRQFSNSRSEMNVSTLELGDSALYLCASSFRLTSGDTEAFFGQGTRLTVV.

The chain recombines TRBV19 with TRBJ1-3, with D possibly being TRBD1 (6 bases). Germline CDR1 reads LNHDA; CDR2 reads SQIVND (reference sequence). Trimming cost V 8 bases and J 0 bases, with 17 bases left between them. The CDR3 length is 16 residues. CDR3 amino acids: CASSLDRPFSGNTIYF. The CDR3 nucleotides are TGTGCCAGTTCCCTGGACAGACCATTCTCTGGAAACACCATATATTTT.

The genes are TRBV30 and TRBJ2-7; possible D gene TRBD2, 6 bases. V was shortened by 4 bases and J by 2 bases, with 21 bases between the two germline ends. The CDR3 covers 16 residues. CDR1 and CDR2 (germline): GTSNPN, SVGIG (reference sequence). The CDR3: CAWTPRSGSGPYEQYF. As DNA, the CDR3 is TGTGCCTGGACCCCCCGGTCTGGTAGCGGCCCCTACGAGCAGTACTTC. Full variable domain (missing parts from reference TRBV30 and TRBJ2-7): SQTIHQWPATLVQPVGSPLSLECTVEGTSNPNLYWYRQAAGRGLQLLFYSVGIGQISSEVPQNLSASRPQDRQFILSSKKLLLSDSGFYLCAWTPRSGSGPYEQYFGPGTRLTVT.

This chain links TRBV27 with TRBJ1-4, with TRBD1 matching 10 bases. Germline lookup yields CDR1 MNHEY and CDR2 SMNVEV (reference sequence). V lost 4 bases and J lost 7; bases outside the gene matches: 6. The CDR3 sequence is 15 residues long. CDR3 protein: CASSSRQGALEKLFF. The CDR3 DNA follows: TGTGCCAGCAGTTCGAGACAGGGGGCACTTGAAAAACTGTTTTTT.

This rearrangement joins TRBV27 to TRBJ2-2; D is ambiguous. The germline V gene encodes CDR1 MNHEY and CDR2 SMNVEV (reference sequence). This CDR3 is built from 13 residues. With 2 bases removed from V and 3 bases from J, the gap between germline ends came to 4 bases. This chain's CDR3 is CASSLMYTGELFF. The CDR3 DNA is TGTGCCAGCAGTTTAATGTACACCGGGGAGCTGTTTTTT.

The chain is built from TRBV9 and TRBJ2-3; D may match TRBD1 or TRBD2 (5 bases each). This CDR3 has 14 amino acids. V lost 1 base and J 5 bases, leaving 11 bases between the germline ends. Per the germline V gene, CDR1 is SGDLS and CDR2 is YYNGEE. CDR3 sequence: CASSVSGTRDTQYF. The CDR3 nucleotides read TGTGCCAGCAGCGTATCAGGGACCCGAGATACGCAGTATTTT.

Note on this clone: The sample has other DNA sequences that encode this CDR3 too. J is TRBJ2-5 and V is TRBV5-1; D is uncertain. Trimming took 0 bases from V and 5 from J, leaving 5 bases between them. CDR3 length: 12 amino acids. CDR1 is SGHRS and CDR2 is YFSETQ in the germline V gene. CDR3 DNA sequence: TGCGCCAGCAGCTTGGTTGGGGAGACCCAGTACTTC. Its protein is CASSLVGETQYF.

V usage is TRBV4-2 and J usage is TRBJ1-3; no clear D. The V gene's germline CDR1 is LGHNA and CDR2 YNFKEQ. Trimming pared 0 bases from V and 0 bases from J, leaving 6 bases between. The CDR3 runs to 15 residues. The CDR3 DNA sequence: TGTGCCAGCAGCCAAGACCGAAGCTCTGGAAACACCATATATTTT. Protein sequence: CASSQDRSSGNTIYF.

This sequence joins TRBV5-1 and TRBJ2-1; the match to TRBD2 covers 9 bases. This CDR3 contains 14 residues. The V segment lost 4 bases and the J segment 4 bases; nucleotides outside the gene matches: 3. The V gene's germline CDR1 is SGHRS and CDR2 YFSETQ. As DNA, the CDR3 is TGCGCCAGCAGCCTAGCGGGACCTTACAATGAGCAGTTCTTC. This gives the protein CASSLAGPYNEQFF.

The chain is built from TRBV3-1 (or the pseudogene TRBV3-2) and TRBJ2-7; D is uncertain. CDR3 length: 11 residues. Trimming took 2 bases from V and 6 from J, leaving 5 bases between them. The germline V gene encodes CDR1 LGHDT and CDR2 YNNKEL (reference sequence). The DNA of the CDR3 is TGTGCCAGCAGCCAATTTTTCGAGCAGTACTTC. Translating it yields CASSQFFEQYF.

This clone has just one count. The chain joins TRBV19 to TRBJ2-7, with 8 bases lining up with TRBD1. Germline V lookup: CDR1 LNHDA, CDR2 SQIVND (reference sequence). The CDR3 has 15 residues. V was clipped by 5 bases and J by 0 bases; unmatched bases: 6. The CDR3 DNA reads as TGTGCCAGTAGTCCTGGCAGGGGGCCCTCCTACGAGCAGTACTTC. Its translation: CASSPGRGPSYEQYF.